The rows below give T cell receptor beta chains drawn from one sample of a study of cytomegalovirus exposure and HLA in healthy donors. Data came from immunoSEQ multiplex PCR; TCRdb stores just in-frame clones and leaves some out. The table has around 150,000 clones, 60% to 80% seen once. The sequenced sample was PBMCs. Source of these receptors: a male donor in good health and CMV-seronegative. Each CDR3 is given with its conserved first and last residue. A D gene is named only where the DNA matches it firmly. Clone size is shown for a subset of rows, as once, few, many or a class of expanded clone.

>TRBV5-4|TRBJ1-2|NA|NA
TGTGCCAGCAGCGAATTAGGGGCGGACTATGGCTACACCTTC
CASSELGADYGYTF
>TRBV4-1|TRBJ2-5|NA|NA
TGCGCCAGCAGCCAAGGCGCGGGGAGGGAGACCCAGTACTTC
CASSQGAGRETQYF
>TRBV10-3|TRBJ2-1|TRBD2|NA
TGTGCCACGCGACTAGCGGGGTACAATGAGCAGTTCTTC
CATRLAGYNEQFF
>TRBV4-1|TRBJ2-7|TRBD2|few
TGCGCCAGCAGCCAAGATCCGGGAGGACCTGGCTACGAGCAGTACTTC
CASSQDPGGPGYEQYF
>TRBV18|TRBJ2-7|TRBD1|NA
TGTGCCAGCTCACCATTAGGGACAGGACGGGGCGAGCAGTACTTC
CASSPLGTGRGEQYF
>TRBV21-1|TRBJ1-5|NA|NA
TGTGCCAGCAGCAAGTCAGGTCCCGAAAAAAGTCAGCCCCAGCATTTT
CASSKSGPEKSQPQHF
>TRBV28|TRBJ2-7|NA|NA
TGTGCCAGCAGTTTACCCAAAGGGAGCTCCTACGAGCAGTACTTC
CASSLPKGSSYEQYF
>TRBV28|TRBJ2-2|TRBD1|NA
TGTGCCAGCAGTTTAGACAGGGTACTTGGGACCGGGGAGCTGTTTTTT
CASSLDRVLGTGELFF
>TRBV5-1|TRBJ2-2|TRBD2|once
TGCGCCAGCAGCCAGCGGGAGGATGGGACCGGGGAGCTGTTTTTT
CASSQREDGTGELFF
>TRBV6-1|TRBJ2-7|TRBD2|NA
TGTGCCAGCAGTGATCCGGGGGGGGTGAACCCCTACGAGCAGTACTTC
CASSDPGGVNPYEQYF
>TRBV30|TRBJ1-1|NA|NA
TGTGCCTGGAGGACAGGCCGGGACACTGAAGCTTTCTTT
CAWRTGRDTEAFF
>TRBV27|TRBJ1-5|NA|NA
TGTGCCAGCAGTTTTTCGCGGGGAGAGCCCCAGCATTTT
CASSFSRGEPQHF